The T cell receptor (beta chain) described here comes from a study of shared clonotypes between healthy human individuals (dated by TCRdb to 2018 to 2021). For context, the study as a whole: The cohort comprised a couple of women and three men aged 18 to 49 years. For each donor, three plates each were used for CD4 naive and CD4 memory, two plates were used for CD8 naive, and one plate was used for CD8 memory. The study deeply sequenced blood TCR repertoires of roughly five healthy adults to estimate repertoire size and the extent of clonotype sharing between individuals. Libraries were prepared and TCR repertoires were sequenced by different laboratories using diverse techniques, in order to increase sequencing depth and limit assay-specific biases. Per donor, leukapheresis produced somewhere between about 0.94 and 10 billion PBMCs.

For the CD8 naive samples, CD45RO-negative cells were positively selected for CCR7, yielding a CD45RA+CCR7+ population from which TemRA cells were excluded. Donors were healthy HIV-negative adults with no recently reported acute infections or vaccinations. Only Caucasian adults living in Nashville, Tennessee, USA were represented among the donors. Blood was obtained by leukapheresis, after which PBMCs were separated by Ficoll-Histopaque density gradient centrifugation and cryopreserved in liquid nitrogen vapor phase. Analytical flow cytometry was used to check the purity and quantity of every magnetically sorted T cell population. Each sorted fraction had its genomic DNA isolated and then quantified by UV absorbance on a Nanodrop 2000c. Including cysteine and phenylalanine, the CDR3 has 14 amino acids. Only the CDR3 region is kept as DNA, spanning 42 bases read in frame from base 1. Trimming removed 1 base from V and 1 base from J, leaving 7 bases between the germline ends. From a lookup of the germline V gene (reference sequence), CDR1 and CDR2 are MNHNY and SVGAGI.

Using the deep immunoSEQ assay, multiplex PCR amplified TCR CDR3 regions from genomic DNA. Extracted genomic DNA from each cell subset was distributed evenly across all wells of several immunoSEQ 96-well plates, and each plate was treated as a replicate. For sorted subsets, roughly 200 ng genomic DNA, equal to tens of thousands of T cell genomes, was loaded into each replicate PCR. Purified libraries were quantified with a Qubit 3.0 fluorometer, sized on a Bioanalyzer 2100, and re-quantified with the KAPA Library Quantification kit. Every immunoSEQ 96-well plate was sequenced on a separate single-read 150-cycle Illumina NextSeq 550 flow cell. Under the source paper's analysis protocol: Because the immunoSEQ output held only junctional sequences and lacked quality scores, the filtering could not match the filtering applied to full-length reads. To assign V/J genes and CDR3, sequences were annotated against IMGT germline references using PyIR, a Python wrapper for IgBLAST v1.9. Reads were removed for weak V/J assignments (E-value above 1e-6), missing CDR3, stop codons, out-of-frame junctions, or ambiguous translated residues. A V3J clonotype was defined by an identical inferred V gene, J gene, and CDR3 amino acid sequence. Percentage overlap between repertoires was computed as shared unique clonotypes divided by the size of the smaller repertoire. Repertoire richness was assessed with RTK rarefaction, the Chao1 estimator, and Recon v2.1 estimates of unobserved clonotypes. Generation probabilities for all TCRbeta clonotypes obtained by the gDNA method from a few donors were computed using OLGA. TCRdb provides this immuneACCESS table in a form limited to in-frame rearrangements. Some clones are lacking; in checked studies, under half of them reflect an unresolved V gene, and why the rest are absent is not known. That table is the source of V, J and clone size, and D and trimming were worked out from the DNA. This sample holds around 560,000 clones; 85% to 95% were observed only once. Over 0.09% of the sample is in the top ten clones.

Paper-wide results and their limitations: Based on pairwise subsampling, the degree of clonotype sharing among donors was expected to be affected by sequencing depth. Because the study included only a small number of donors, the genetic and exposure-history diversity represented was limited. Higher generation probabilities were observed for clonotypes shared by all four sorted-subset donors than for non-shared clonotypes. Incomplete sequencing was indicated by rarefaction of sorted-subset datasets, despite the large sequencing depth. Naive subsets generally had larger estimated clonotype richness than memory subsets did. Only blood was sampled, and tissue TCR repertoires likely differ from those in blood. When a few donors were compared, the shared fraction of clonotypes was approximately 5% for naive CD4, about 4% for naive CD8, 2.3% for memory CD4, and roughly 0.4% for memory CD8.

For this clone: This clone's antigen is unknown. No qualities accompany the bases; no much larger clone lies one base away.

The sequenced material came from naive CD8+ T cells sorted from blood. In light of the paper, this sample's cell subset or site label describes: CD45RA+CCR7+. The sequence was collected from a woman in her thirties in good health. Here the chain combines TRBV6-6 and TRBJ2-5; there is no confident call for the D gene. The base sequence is TGTGCCAGCAGTTACTGGGCAGCCCAAGAGACCCAGTACTTC. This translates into CASSYWAAQETQYF.